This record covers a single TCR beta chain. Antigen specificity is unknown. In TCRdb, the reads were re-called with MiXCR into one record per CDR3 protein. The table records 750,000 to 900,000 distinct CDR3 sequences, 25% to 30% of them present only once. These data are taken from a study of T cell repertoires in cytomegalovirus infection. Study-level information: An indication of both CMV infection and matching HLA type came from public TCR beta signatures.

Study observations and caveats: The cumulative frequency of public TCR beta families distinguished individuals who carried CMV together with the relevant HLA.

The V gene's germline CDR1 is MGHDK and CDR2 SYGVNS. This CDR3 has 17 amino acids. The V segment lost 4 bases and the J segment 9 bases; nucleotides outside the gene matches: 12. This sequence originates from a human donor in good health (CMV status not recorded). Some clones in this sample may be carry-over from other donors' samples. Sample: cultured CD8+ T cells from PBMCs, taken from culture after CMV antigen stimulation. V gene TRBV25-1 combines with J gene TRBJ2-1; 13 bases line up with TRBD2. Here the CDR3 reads CASSALGLAGFKGEQFF. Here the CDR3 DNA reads TGTGCCAGCAGTGCTCTGGGACTAGCGGGGTTTAAAGGTGAGCAGTTCTTC.